The 18 T cell receptor beta chains presented below share a single source sample, sequenced in a study of T cell repertoires in cytomegalovirus infection. TCRdb reprocessed the reads with MiXCR, giving one entry per CDR3 protein. Here the sample spans around 450,000 distinct CDR3 sequences, around 32% being singletons. Specimen: PBMCs. These receptors were obtained from a human donor in good health (CMV status not recorded). Some clones in this sample may be carry-over from other donors' samples.

The chain combines TRBV12-3 or TRBV12-4 with TRBJ1-1; no firm D call. The CDR3 sequence is 14 residues long. V shed 3 bases and J shed 3 bases, with 11 bases lying between them. The CDR3 DNA reads TGTGCCAGCAGTTTGCTTGGGTCTTACACTGAAGCTTTCTTT. This codes for CASSLLGSYTEAFF.

The gene calls are TRBV20-1 and TRBJ2-5; 8 bases agree with TRBD2. With V trimmed by 3 bases and J by 4 bases, 4 bases remained unmatched. This CDR3 is built from 13 residues. The germline CDR1 and CDR2 sequences are DFQATT and SNEGSKA (reference sequence). The CDR3 loop reads CSASISGGETQYF. Written as DNA, the CDR3 is TGCAGTGCTAGTATAAGCGGGGGAGAGACCCAGTACTTC.

In its sample, this clonotype was seen a few times. The chain is built from TRBV5-1 and TRBJ2-5, with D perhaps matching TRBD2 (6 bases). Germline V gene sequence: CDR1 SGHRS, CDR2 YFSETQ. This CDR3 has 17 residues. The germline V and J ends were trimmed by 4 bases and 3 bases, with 22 bases remaining between them. The CDR3 protein is CASSPGTLSLGEETQYF. CDR3 in DNA: TGCGCCAGCAGCCCCGGGACTCTATCCCTCGGGGAAGAGACCCAGTACTTC. Complete variable domain (other parts from reference TRBV5-1 and TRBJ2-5): KAGVTQTPRYLIKTRGQQVTLSCSPISGHRSVSWYQQTPGQGLQFLFEYFSETQRNKGNFPGRFSGRQFSNSRSEMNVSTLELGDSALYLCASSPGTLSLGEETQYFGPGTRLLVL.

Notes on this clonotype: A much bigger clone sits one base away, suggesting this may be a read error. The chain couples TRBV7-3 to TRBJ2-2, with TRBD2 identical over 9 bases. The CDR3 loop spans 15 amino acids. After removal of 9 bases from V and 6 bases from J, the junction contained 11 bases not matched to a gene. Germline CDR1 reads SGHTA; CDR2 reads FQGTGA. This CDR3 is CARSPTAGGPGELFF. In DNA form, the CDR3 reads TGTGCCAGAAGCCCCACTGCGGGGGGGCCCGGGGAGCTGTTTTTT.

V is TRBV5-5 and J is TRBJ2-7, with 7 bases lining up with TRBD1. The CDR3 extends over 14 amino acids. Germline V gene data show CDR1 as SGHKS and CDR2 as YYEKEE (reference sequence). The V and J ends lost 4 bases and 3 bases, in that order; junction bases with no gene match: 7. The chain's CDR3 is CASSLQTGIYEQYF. CDR3 bases: TGTGCCAGCAGCCTACAGACAGGGATCTACGAGCAGTACTTC. Using reference TRBV5-5 and TRBJ2-7 for the parts outside the CDR3, the full variable domain is DAGVTQSPTHLIKTRGQQVTLRCSPISGHKSVSWYQQVLGQGPQFIFQYYEKEERGRGNFPDRFSARQFPNYSSELNVNALLLGDSALYLCASSLQTGIYEQYFGPGTRLTVT.

The table lists this clonotype with a few counts. The DNA of the CDR3 is TGTGCCAGCTCTCCGACCACCTCCAGGGGGCCTGAGAGCTCCTACAATGAGCAGTTCTTC. Protein product: CASSPTTSRGPESSYNEQFF. V gene TRBV18 combines with J gene TRBJ2-1; 8 bases match TRBD1. This CDR3 has 20 residues. The J segment lost 0 bases and the V segment lost 6 bases, leaving 19 bases of the junction unmatched. CDR1 KGHSH and CDR2 LQKENI come from the germline V gene.

With regard to this clonotype: This may be a read error, as it is one base from a much larger clone. The chain recombines TRBV7-2 with TRBJ2-2; D is tentatively TRBD1 or TRBD2 (6 bases each). This CDR3 is 17 amino acids long. Per the germline V gene, CDR1 is SGHTA and CDR2 is FQGNSA. CDR3 region: CARSLQGGLSFDGELFF. The CDR3 region has the DNA TGTGCCAGAAGCTTACAGGGAGGCCTCTCTTTTGACGGGGAGCTGTTTTTT.

This clonotype appeared many times. V gene TRBV7-6 combines with J gene TRBJ1-1; no clear D. In germline, CDR1 is SGHVS, CDR2 FNYEAQ. The CDR3 is 16 amino acids. Trimming took 5 bases from V and 4 from J, leaving 20 bases between them. CDR3 protein: CASSPPTDTWGTEAFF. The CDR3 DNA sequence: TGTGCCAGCAGCCCACCCACAGATACCTGGGGCACTGAAGCTTTCTTT.

The gene calls are TRBV7-8 and TRBJ1-4, with 8 nucleotides matching TRBD1. The germline V gene encodes CDR1 SGHVS and CDR2 FQNEAQ. The CDR3 spans 17 residues. V was pared by 5 bases and J by 5 bases, with 13 bases of the junction left unmatched. The CDR3 DNA is TGTGCCAGCAGCCCACAAATCGGACAGGGTCGAAATGAAAAACTGTTTTTT. Translated, it gives CASSPQIGQGRNEKLFF.

With respect to this clonotype: A much more abundant neighbour one base away suggests this may be a read error. The rearrangement links TRBV28 to TRBJ1-6; TRBD1 might be the D (6 bases). The germline gives CDR1 MDHEN, CDR2 SYDVKM. There are 16 residues in the CDR3. This chain's CDR3 is CASSLSAGVAGSPLRF. CDR3 nucleotides: TGTGCCAGCAGTTTGTCCGCAGGGGTGGCGGGTTCACCCCTCCGCTTT. Combining the CDR3 with reference TRBV28 and TRBJ1-6 gives the whole variable domain DVKVTQSSRYLVKRTGEKVFLECVQDMDHENMFWYRQDPGLGLRLIYFSYDVKMKEKGDIPEGYSVSREKKERFSLILESASTNQTSMYLCASSLSAGVAGSPLRFGNGTRLTVT.

This chain uses TRBV5-4 with TRBJ2-1, with 9 bases matching TRBD1. After removal of 4 bases from V and 6 bases from J, the junction contained 11 bases not matched to a gene. Germline V gene lookup returns CDR1 SGHNT and CDR2 YYREEE (reference sequence). The CDR3 sequence is 16 residues long. The CDR3 region is CASSVSGTGFSNEQFF. As DNA, the CDR3 is TGTGCCAGCAGCGTATCCGGGACAGGGTTTAGCAATGAGCAGTTCTTC.

V gene TRBV6-2 or TRBV6-3 combines with J gene TRBJ1-6; D is uncertain. Germline CDR1 reads MNHEY; CDR2 reads SVGEGT. This CDR3 has 11 amino acids. The V and J ends lost 1 base and 8 bases respectively, with 0 bases between them. For the CDR3, the DNA is TGTGCCAGCAGTTACTATTCACCCCTCCACTTT. Translated, it gives CASSYYSPLHF.

A few counts support this clonotype. This rearrangement joins TRBV4-3 to TRBJ2-1, with D maybe TRBD1 (6 bases). CDR1 LGHNA and CDR2 YSLEER come from the germline V gene. The CDR3 is 16 residues long. The ends were cut back, 0 bases at V and 3 bases at J, with 12 bases in the middle. The CDR3 bases are TGCGCCAGCAGCCAAGATCTAAGGGGGAGCTACAATGAGCAGTTCTTC. Encoded protein: CASSQDLRGSYNEQFF.

The chain combines TRBV18 with TRBJ2-7, with D tentatively TRBD2 (5 bases). There are 13 residues in the CDR3. V dropped 2 bases and J dropped 2 bases, with 7 bases sitting between them. Per the germline V gene, CDR1 is KGHSH and CDR2 is LQKENI. As DNA, the CDR3 is TGTGCCAGCTCACCATCGGAGGCCTACGAGCAGTACTTC. Translation: CASSPSEAYEQYF.

This clonotype was seen more than once but under ten times. V usage is TRBV27 and J usage is TRBJ2-5; 7 nucleotides line up with TRBD1. The CDR3 runs 13 residues. After removal of 8 bases from V and 6 bases from J, the junction contained 9 bases not matched to a gene. From germline, CDR1 is MNHEY and CDR2 SMNVEV (reference sequence). CDR3 sequence reads: CASPGQLRKTQYF. Written as DNA, the CDR3 is TGTGCCAGCCCGGGACAGCTTAGGAAGACCCAGTACTTC.

V usage is TRBV5-6 and J usage is TRBJ2-5; 10 bases match TRBD1. CDR1 is SGHDT, CDR2 YYEEEE, per germline. V lost 3 bases and J lost 4; bases outside the gene matches: 6. The CDR3 is 15 residues long. The CDR3 DNA reads TGTGCCAGCAGCTCGGGACAGGGGAGTGGAGAGACCCAGTACTTC. It is translated as CASSSGQGSGETQYF.

This clonotype was seen at least ten times. V gene TRBV7-2 combines with J gene TRBJ2-1; D remains ambiguous. The CDR3 totals 15 residues. The V end was cut by 3 bases, the J end by 9 bases, with 18 bases between. Looked up from germline, CDR1 is SGHTA and CDR2 is FQGNSA. This chain's CDR3 is CASSFGTEVGSEQFF. CDR3 in DNA: TGTGCCAGCAGCTTTGGTACGGAAGTCGGTAGTGAGCAGTTCTTC.

Turning to this clonotype: A read error may be the cause here, since a much bigger clone is one base away. The rearrangement uses TRBV6-6 and TRBJ2-7; no clear D gene. This CDR3 is 15 amino acids long. V was cut by 8 bases and J by 3 bases, with 20 bases left in between. The germline CDR1 and CDR2 sequences are MNHNY and SVGAGI (reference sequence). CDR3 sequence (DNA): TGTGCCAGCCACAACTATAGGTCCAATAGCTACGAGCAGTACTTC. Its protein is CASHNYRSNSYEQYF.